The 17 T cell receptor beta chains below were found in one sample sequenced in a study of cytomegalovirus exposure and HLA in healthy donors. PCR employed 60 Vbeta and 13 Jbeta primers. Produced via immunoSEQ multiplex PCR; TCRdb's table is partial and in-frame only. This sample has about 200,000 clones, with almost 80% found just once. The sequenced sample consisted of PBMCs. These receptors were obtained from a man younger than 35 in good health and CMV-seronegative.

This clone is a singleton in its sample. The V gene is TRBV6-6, the J gene TRBJ1-4, with D possibly TRBD1 on 5 matching bases. The germline V gene has CDR1 MNHNY and CDR2 SVGAGI (reference sequence). V lost 6 bases and J lost 8, with 7 bases in between. The CDR3 totals 11 residues. The CDR3 sequence: CASRQGEKLFF. Written as DNA, the CDR3 is TGTGCCAGCAGGCAGGGAGAAAAACTGTTTTTT.

This chain joins TRBV6-1 and TRBJ2-3; D call uncertain. Germline CDR1 reads MNHNS; CDR2 reads SASEGT. This CDR3 contains 14 residues. The V and J ends lost 6 bases and 4 bases respectively, with 14 bases between them. CDR3 sequence reads: CASRVTPPSDTQYF. Here the CDR3 DNA reads TGTGCCAGCAGAGTGACACCCCCCTCAGATACGCAGTATTTT.

The chain recombines TRBV7-9 with TRBJ2-7; D might be TRBD2 (6 bases). The CDR3 covers 15 residues. Germline V gene sequence: CDR1 SEHNR, CDR2 FQNEAQ (reference sequence). The V end lost 6 bases, the J end lost 4 bases, and 19 bases lay between the germline ends. The CDR3 DNA reads TGTGCCAGCAGTTCAGGGACGGGAGCTGGGTACGAGCAGTACTTC. The encoded protein is CASSSGTGAGYEQYF. Complete variable domain (other parts from reference TRBV7-9 and TRBJ2-7): DTGVSQNPRHKITKRGQNVTFRCDPISEHNRLYWYRQTLGQGPEFLTYFQNEAQLEKSRLLSDRFSAERPKGSFSTLEIQRTEQGDSAMYLCASSSGTGAGYEQYFGPGTRLTVT.

V usage is TRBV4-2 and J usage is TRBJ1-2; TRBD1 matches 10 bases. The CDR3 contains 16 residues. Unmatched junction bases numbered 10, after V lost 5 bases and J lost 4 bases. In germline, CDR1 is LGHNA, CDR2 YNFKEQ. CDR3 protein: CASSATLDRGIYGYTF. CDR3 nucleotide sequence: TGTGCCAGCAGCGCAACATTGGACAGGGGGATCTATGGCTACACCTTC.

DNA of the CDR3: TGTGCCAGCAGCTTACGTGTTGGGACAGGGGGCACCGGGGAGCTGTTTTTT. It yields the protein CASSLRVGTGGTGELFF. This rearrangement joins TRBV5-6 to TRBJ2-2; 11 bases fit TRBD1. CDR1 and CDR2 (germline): SGHDT, YYEEEE. The CDR3 covers 17 residues. V lost 2 bases, J lost 4 bases, and 7 bases stayed unmatched.

On this clone: A junction boundary mismatches the germline segment, possibly from a read error. The chain employs TRBV7-7 and TRBJ2-7; 9 bases agree with TRBD2. The CDR3 totals 15 residues. Germline V CDR1 and CDR2: SSHAT, FNYEAQ (reference sequence). The CDR3, as DNA: TGTGCTAGCAGCTTAATAGCGGGGGAAGATTACGAGCAGTACTTC. As protein: CASSLIAGEDYEQYF.

V is TRBV5-5 and J is TRBJ2-7; maybe TRBD1 (6 bases). V dropped 2 bases and J dropped 5 bases, with 11 bases sitting between them. The CDR3 consists of 13 residues. CDR1 is SGHKS and CDR2 is YYEKEE in the germline V gene (reference sequence). In nucleotides, the CDR3 is TGTGCCAGCAGCTTTTCGACAGGTAACGAGCAGTACTTC. Translation gives CASSFSTGNEQYF.

The rearrangement joins TRBV4-2 to TRBJ2-4; D gene uncertain. V was clipped by 1 base and J by 6 bases, with 10 bases between them. This CDR3 is built from 14 residues. Germline loops: CDR1 LGHNA, CDR2 YNFKEQ. CDR3 protein: CASSQADKGNIQYF. The CDR3 coding sequence is TGTGCCAGCAGCCAAGCTGACAAAGGAAACATTCAGTACTTC.

In its sample, this clone was seen once. This chain uses TRBV28 with TRBJ2-7; D possibly corresponds to TRBD1 (6 bases). CDR1 is MDHEN and CDR2 is SYDVKM in the germline V gene. The V gene lost 6 bases and the J gene lost 2 bases, with 14 bases spanning the gap. The CDR3 is made up of 14 amino acids. CDR3 residues: CASRPTGQPYEQYF. The CDR3, as DNA: TGTGCCAGCAGGCCAACTGGACAGCCCTACGAGCAGTACTTC. The whole variable domain, filled in from reference TRBV28 and TRBJ2-7, reads DVKVTQSSRYLVKRTGEKVFLECVQDMDHENMFWYRQDPGLGLRLIYFSYDVKMKEKGDIPEGYSVSREKKERFSLILESASTNQTSMYLCASRPTGQPYEQYFGPGTRLTVT.

This clone was counted once. The gene calls are TRBV7-9 and TRBJ2-6, with TRBD1 as a possible D gene (6 bases). V was shortened by 3 bases and J by 4 bases, with 13 bases between the two germline ends. The germline V gene has CDR1 SEHNR and CDR2 FQNEAQ (reference sequence). The CDR3 has 16 amino acids. In DNA form, the CDR3 reads TGTGCCAGCAGCTTCGTCAGGGGAAAAGGGGCCAACGTCCTGACTTTC. Residues: CASSFVRGKGANVLTF.

The rearrangement uses TRBV9 and TRBJ2-5; D perhaps matches TRBD1 (5 bases). CDR1 is SGDLS, CDR2 YYNGEE, per germline. The V end was cut by 0 bases, the J end by 0 bases, with 18 bases between. The CDR3 runs to 18 residues. Here the CDR3 reads CASSVGDRLGYDQETQYF. CDR3 bases: TGTGCCAGCAGCGTAGGTGACAGACTCGGGTACGACCAAGAGACCCAGTACTTC.

This clone was found a few times. The rearrangement uses TRBV4-3 and TRBJ2-7; D not resolved. This CDR3 region has 16 residues. The ends were cut back, 0 bases at V and 9 bases at J, with 21 bases in the middle. CDR1 and CDR2 (germline): LGHNA, YSLEER. The CDR3, as DNA: TGCGCCAGCAGCCAAGATCAGGCCCTCAGCCCCCCCAGGCAGTACTTC. This gives the protein CASSQDQALSPPRQYF.

CDR3 nucleotides: TGCGCCAGCAGCGAACTAGCGGGGGGGCCTAATGAGCAGTACTTC. Encoded protein: CASSELAGGPNEQYF. The chain recombines TRBV5-1 with TRBJ2-7, with 13 positions matching TRBD2. CDR1 SGHRS and CDR2 YFSETQ come from the germline V gene. The CDR3 contains 15 residues. The trim removed 4 bases at V and 7 bases at J, leaving 8 bases unmatched.

The chain recombines TRBV6-5 with TRBJ2-7; 10 positions agree with TRBD2. The CDR3 runs 15 residues. V shed 4 bases, J shed 6 bases, and the junction held 9 bases outside the gene matches. CDR1 MNHEY and CDR2 SVGAGI come from the germline V gene. The chain's CDR3 is CASSSNGLAAGEQYF. Here the CDR3 DNA reads TGTGCCAGCAGTTCCAACGGACTAGCGGCCGGCGAGCAGTACTTC.

The chain employs TRBV5-1 and TRBJ1-2; no firm D call. Germline V CDR1 and CDR2: SGHRS, YFSETQ. The CDR3 is 15 residues long. Trimming took 0 bases from V and 2 from J, leaving 11 bases between them. The CDR3 here is CASSLAAGLNYGYTF. CDR3 bases: TGCGCCAGCAGCTTGGCCGCGGGCCTAAACTATGGCTACACCTTC.

The rearrangement uses TRBV5-4 and TRBJ2-5; 10 positions match TRBD2. V shed 1 base, J shed 3 bases, and the junction held 3 bases outside the gene matches. Germline V gene data show CDR1 as SGHNT and CDR2 as YYREEE (reference sequence). This CDR3 spans 15 amino acids. The CDR3 loop is CASSLPTSGEETQYF. DNA of the CDR3: TGTGCCAGCAGCTTGCCCACTAGCGGGGAAGAGACCCAGTACTTC.

This chain connects TRBV18 to TRBJ2-7; D ambiguous. This CDR3 is built from 14 residues. Trimming left V 3 bases short and J 2 bases short, with 11 bases between. Germline V gene lookup returns CDR1 KGHSH and CDR2 LQKENI. CDR3: CASSPTTNTYEQYF. CDR3 nucleotides: TGTGCCAGCTCACCCACGACAAATACCTACGAGCAGTACTTC.